What follows are 26 T cell receptor beta chains derived from one specimen sequenced in a study of shared T cell receptors in the human thymus. TCRdb's table, derived via immunoSEQ multiplex PCR, lists solely in-frame clones and lacks some. The sample contains some 700,000 clones, approximately 85% of which appear only once. These records were also assigned to another study, of human thymus T cells.

Sequencing was carried out using thymocytes. The receptor source for this set is a girl under three years old with a congenital heart defect.

This clone was counted only a few times. The chain is built from TRBV7-2 and TRBJ1-2; D not certain. The germline gives CDR1 SGHTA, CDR2 FQGNSA. The CDR3 has 14 residues. V lost 7 bases and J lost 4, with 16 bases in between. CDR3 sequence reads: CASTQRLEGYGYTF. The CDR3 DNA sequence: TGTGCCAGCACCCAAAGACTGGAAGGCTATGGCTACACCTTC. Complete variable domain (other parts from reference TRBV7-2 and TRBJ1-2): GAGVSQSPSNKVTEKGKDVELRCDPISGHTALYWYRQSLGQGLEFLIYFQGNSAPDKSGLPSDRFSAERTGGSVSTLTIQRTQQEDSAVYLCASTQRLEGYGYTFGSGTRLTVV.

This clone was counted between two and nine times. Other DNA sequences in the sample encode the same CDR3. The chain recombines TRBV20-1 with TRBJ2-3, with a weak D call TRBD2 (5 bases). The CDR3 is 11 residues long. The V gene's germline CDR1 is DFQATT and CDR2 SNEGSKA (reference sequence). With 3 bases removed from V and 4 bases from J, the gap between germline ends came to 5 bases. The CDR3 here is CSARRADTQYF. In DNA, the CDR3 is TGCAGTGCTAGGAGGGCAGATACGCAGTATTTT.

J is TRBJ2-2 and V is TRBV4-1; 12 positions match TRBD2. The CDR3 has 19 amino acids. Germline CDR1 and CDR2: MGHRA and YSYEKL. V lost 4 bases, J lost 4 bases, and 13 bases stayed unmatched. This chain's CDR3 is CASSLNPGLAGSGTGELFF. The CDR3 DNA sequence: TGCGCCAGCAGCCTTAACCCGGGACTAGCGGGTAGTGGCACCGGGGAGCTGTTTTTT.

This chain joins TRBV28 and TRBJ1-2; the D gene is possibly TRBD1 (6 bases). The germline CDR1 and CDR2 sequences are MDHEN and SYDVKM. Trimming shortened V by 2 bases and J by 1 base, and 11 bases separated the two germline ends. The CDR3 contains 15 residues. The CDR3 sequence: CASSLGVQGNYGYTF. Written as DNA, the CDR3 is TGTGCCAGCAGTTTAGGAGTACAGGGTAACTATGGCTACACCTTC.

Notes on this clone: The sample contains more than one DNA sequence encoding this CDR3. The gene calls are TRBV6-5 and TRBJ2-2; D gene ambiguous. V shed 5 bases and J shed 5 bases, with 3 bases lying between them. The length of the CDR3 is 11 residues. The V gene's germline CDR1 is MNHEY and CDR2 SVGAGI. As DNA, the CDR3 is TGTGCCAGCAGTCGGACCGGGGAGCTGTTTTTT. Amino acid sequence: CASSRTGELFF.

The J gene is TRBJ2-7, the V gene TRBV4-3; 7 nucleotides line up with TRBD2. The CDR3 contains 16 residues. The ends lost 1 base at V and 6 bases at J; junction bases unmatched: 12. Germline values: CDR1 LGHNA, CDR2 YSLEER. The CDR3 reads CASSQGMGLLIGEQYF. The CDR3 DNA is TGCGCCAGCAGCCAAGGTATGGGACTACTAATCGGCGAGCAGTACTTC.

The V and J genes are TRBV20-1 and TRBJ2-1, with TRBD2 identical over 10 bases. CDR1 is DFQATT, CDR2 SNEGSKA, per germline (reference sequence). CDR3 length: 11 residues. J lost 8 bases, V lost 7 bases, and 2 bases had no gene match. The CDR3 DNA sequence: TGCAGTGGGGGACTAGCGTATGAGCAGTTCTTC. This gives the protein CSGGLAYEQFF.

This clone turned up a few times. The chain combines TRBV5-8 with TRBJ1-1; TRBD1 is a possible D gene (6 bases). The CDR3 covers 14 residues. V lost 0 bases and J lost 0, with 6 bases in between. Germline V gene data show CDR1 as SGHTS and CDR2 as YDEGEE. CDR3 loop: CASSLGTVNTEAFF. The DNA for the CDR3 is TGTGCCAGCAGCTTGGGGACAGTGAACACTGAAGCTTTCTTT. Together with reference TRBV5-8 and TRBJ1-1, the CDR3 gives the full variable domain: EAGVTQSPTHLIKTRGQQATLRCSPISGHTSVYWYQQALGLGLQFLLWYDEGEERNRGNFPPRFSGRQFPNYSSELNVNALELEDSALYLCASSLGTVNTEAFFGQGTRLTVV.

The chain links TRBV19 to TRBJ1-1; a possible D gene is TRBD1 (6 bases). The CDR3 has 13 residues. Germline V gene lookup returns CDR1 LNHDA and CDR2 SQIVND (reference sequence). Trimming removed 6 bases at V and 1 base at J, with 9 bases between. CDR3 amino acids: CASRGHPNTEAFF. In nucleotides, the CDR3 is TGTGCCAGTAGGGGACATCCGAACACTGAAGCTTTCTTT.

V gene TRBV27 combines with J gene TRBJ1-4; D perhaps matches TRBD1 (5 bases). The germline V gene has CDR1 MNHEY and CDR2 SMNVEV (reference sequence). Trimming left V 5 bases short and J 5 bases short, with 24 bases between. The CDR3 consists of 18 residues. CDR3 amino acids: CASSPELGPQAPNEKLFF. The CDR3 DNA follows: TGTGCCAGCAGTCCAGAGCTCGGGCCACAGGCTCCGAATGAAAAACTGTTTTTT. Based on the CDR3 plus reference TRBV27 and TRBJ1-4, the full variable domain is EAQVTQNPRYLITVTGKKLTVTCSQNMNHEYMSWYRQDPGLGLRQIYYSMNVEVTDKGDVPEGYKVSRKEKRNFPLILESPSPNQTSLYFCASSPELGPQAPNEKLFFGSGTQLSVL.

The rearrangement links TRBV4-1 to TRBJ1-6; the D is unclear. Germline V gene data show CDR1 as MGHRA and CDR2 as YSYEKL. Trimming stripped 2 bases from V and 3 bases from J, with 17 bases between. The CDR3 is 18 amino acids. CDR3 coding DNA: TGCGCCAGCAGCCAACGGGTACCGACGGAACTCTATAATTCACCCCTCCACTTT. Protein: CASSQRVPTELYNSPLHF.

This clone came up once. The V and J genes are TRBV6-6 and TRBJ1-5; tentative D call: TRBD1 (6 bases). CDR3 length: 13 amino acids. The V end lost 6 bases, the J end lost 1 base, and 7 bases lay between the germline ends. CDR1 MNHNY and CDR2 SVGAGI come from the germline V gene (reference sequence). The CDR3 region has the DNA TGTGCCAGCAGCACAGGGAGCAATCAGCCCCAGCATTTT. Protein: CASSTGSNQPQHF.

The chain couples TRBV5-6 to TRBJ1-6; D uncertain. V lost 0 bases, J lost 7 bases, and 11 bases lay in between. In germline, CDR1 is SGHDT, CDR2 YYEEEE. The CDR3 spans 15 residues. DNA of the CDR3: TGTGCCAGCAGCTTGGGCGTTTTCTCGAATTCACCCCTCCACTTT. Its protein product is CASSLGVFSNSPLHF.

The chain uses TRBV6-5 and TRBJ1-1; 11 bases are a match to TRBD1. V shed 2 bases and J 5 bases; nucleotides not matched to a gene: 4. Looked up from germline, CDR1 is MNHEY and CDR2 is SVGAGI. The CDR3 spans 15 residues. For the CDR3, the DNA is TGTGCCAGCAGTTACGGGGGACAGGGGGAGACTGAAGCTTTCTTT. Protein product: CASSYGGQGETEAFF.

This clone was detected only a few times. This chain links TRBV9 with TRBJ1-2, with 9 bases lining up with TRBD1. The CDR3 is made up of 16 amino acids. CDR1 is SGDLS, CDR2 YYNGEE, per germline. V was clipped by 3 bases and J by 4 bases; unmatched bases: 10. CDR3 in amino acids: CASSAPRTGDSYGYTF. The CDR3 nucleotides are TGTGCCAGCAGCGCCCCCCGGACAGGGGATAGCTATGGCTACACCTTC.

The chain has TRBV5-5 and TRBJ1-2, with unresolved D. The CDR3 loop spans 14 amino acids. Germline assignment: CDR1 SGHKS and CDR2 YYEKEE (reference sequence). V was pared by 4 bases and J by 5 bases, with 15 bases between. The CDR3 bases are TGTGCCAGCAGCCCACTCCTCGAGGGATATGGCTACACCTTC. This gives the protein CASSPLLEGYGYTF.

The CDR3 reads CASGQGRKETQYF. The DNA for the CDR3 is TGTGCCAGCGGACAGGGGCGGAAAGAGACCCAGTACTTC. This chain uses TRBV6-1 with TRBJ2-5; 9 nucleotides match TRBD1. CDR3 length: 13 residues. With 8 bases clipped from V and 3 bases from J, the junction kept 4 bases outside the gene matches. CDR1 and CDR2 (germline): MNHNS, SASEGT.

This clone was seen just once. The rearrangement links TRBV6-5 to TRBJ2-3; 9 bases match TRBD2. J was trimmed by 2 bases and V by 8 bases; bases with no gene match: 5. This CDR3 has 14 amino acids. Germline loops: CDR1 MNHEY, CDR2 SVGAGI. For the CDR3, the DNA is TGTGCCAGCCGTCTAGCGGGGCCCACAGATACGCAGTATTTT. As protein: CASRLAGPTDTQYF.

Here the CDR3 reads CASSLGGDSGNTIYF. In DNA, the CDR3 is TGTGCCAGCAGCTTAGGTGGAGACTCTGGAAACACCATATATTTT. The chain employs TRBV11-1 and TRBJ1-3; no firm D call. Trimming shortened V by 1 base and J by 0 bases, and 7 bases separated the two germline ends. CDR3 length: 15 residues. Germline V gene lookup returns CDR1 SGHAT and CDR2 FQDESV (reference sequence).

This clone was detected only once. This sequence joins TRBV11-3 and TRBJ2-5, with a possible D match to TRBD1 (5 bases). Germline lookup yields CDR1 SGHNT and CDR2 YENEEA. V lost 1 base and J 5 bases, leaving 8 bases between the germline ends. The CDR3 loop spans 13 amino acids. CDR3 loop: CASSLGAGETQYF. CDR3 in DNA: TGTGCCAGCAGCTTAGGTGCAGGGGAGACCCAGTACTTC. Filled out from reference TRBV11-3 and TRBJ2-5, the complete variable domain reads EAGVVQSPRYKIIEKKQPVAFWCNPISGHNTLYWYLQNLGQGPELLIRYENEEAVDDSQLPKDRFSAERLKGVDSTLKIQPAELGDSAVYLCASSLGAGETQYFGPGTRLLVL.

J is TRBJ1-1 and V is TRBV2; unclear D gene. Germline assignment: CDR1 SNHLY and CDR2 FYNNEI. This CDR3 spans 14 amino acids. Trimming shortened V by 4 bases and J by 1 base, and 10 bases separated the two germline ends. The chain's CDR3 is CASSGIGRNTEAFF. CDR3 bases: TGTGCCAGCAGTGGGATTGGGAGGAACACTGAAGCTTTCTTT.

This clone was seen once. The J gene is TRBJ2-2, the V gene TRBV14, with TRBD2 as a possible D gene (6 bases). V dropped 0 bases and J dropped 4 bases, with 9 bases sitting between them. Germline assignment: CDR1 SGHDN and CDR2 FVKESK. This CDR3 is 15 amino acids long. CDR3 nucleotides: TGTGCCAGCAGCCAAGAAGGAGGGCCCACCGGGGAGCTGTTTTTT. Protein sequence: CASSQEGGPTGELFF.

The chain links TRBV4-1 to TRBJ1-4; the match to TRBD1 covers 7 bases. Germline assignment: CDR1 MGHRA and CDR2 YSYEKL. CDR3 length equals 14 residues. V was clipped by 4 bases and J by 6 bases; unmatched bases: 5. The CDR3 loop reads CASSRDREDEKLFF. The CDR3 DNA sequence: TGCGCCAGCAGCCGCGACAGGGAGGATGAAAAACTGTTTTTT.

The chain combines TRBV25-1 with TRBJ1-3; D not resolved. CDR1 MGHDK and CDR2 SYGVNS come from the germline V gene. This CDR3 region has 17 residues. Deletions cut 0 bases from V and 0 bases from J, with 12 bases between. The chain's CDR3 is CASSEYQVRSSGNTIYF. DNA for the CDR3: TGTGCCAGCAGTGAATATCAAGTGAGAAGCTCTGGAAACACCATATATTTT.

This chain joins TRBV25-1 and TRBJ2-5; TRBD2 is a possible D gene (7 bases). V dropped 6 bases and J dropped 5 bases, with 25 bases sitting between them. CDR1 and CDR2 (germline): MGHDK, SYGVNS. CDR3 length: 17 residues. The CDR3, as DNA: TGTGCCAGCAGCCGGGAGGTCAGGGGAGAATTGGGGGAGACCCAGTACTTC. Translating it yields CASSREVRGELGETQYF.

V and J are TRBV25-1 and TRBJ2-1; 8 bases map to TRBD1. There are 16 residues in the CDR3. Germline assignment: CDR1 MGHDK and CDR2 SYGVNS. The ends lost 0 bases at V and 5 bases at J; junction bases unmatched: 6. The CDR3 coding sequence is TGTGCCAGCAGTGAATATTTTGAGGACAGGGACAATGAGCAGTTCTTC. It encodes CASSEYFEDRDNEQFF.